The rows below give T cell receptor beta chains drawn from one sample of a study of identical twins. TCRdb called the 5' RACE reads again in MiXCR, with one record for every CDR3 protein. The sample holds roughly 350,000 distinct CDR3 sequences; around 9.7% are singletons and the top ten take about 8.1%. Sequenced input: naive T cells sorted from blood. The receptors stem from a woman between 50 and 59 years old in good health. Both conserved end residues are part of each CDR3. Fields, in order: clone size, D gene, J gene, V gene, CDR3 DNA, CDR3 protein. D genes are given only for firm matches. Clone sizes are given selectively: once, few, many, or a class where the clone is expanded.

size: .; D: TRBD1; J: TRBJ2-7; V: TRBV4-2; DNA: TGTGCCAGCAGCCAAGAAGAAGGGGGCGGCAGGGTGCGCTACGAGCAGTACTTC; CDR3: CASSQEEGGGRVRYEQYF
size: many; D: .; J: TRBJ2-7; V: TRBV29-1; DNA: TGCAGCGTTGTGATAGGGATGTCGTCCTACGAGCAGTACTTC; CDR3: CSVVIGMSSYEQYF
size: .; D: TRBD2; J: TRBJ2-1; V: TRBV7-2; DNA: TGTGCCAGCAGCCGCGGGACTAGCAAGGGCCATGAGCAGTTCTTC; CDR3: CASSRGTSKGHEQFF
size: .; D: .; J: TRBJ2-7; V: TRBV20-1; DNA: TGCAGTGCAGTATTCGGGGGGCCTCGGGAGCAGTACTTC; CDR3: CSAVFGGPREQYF
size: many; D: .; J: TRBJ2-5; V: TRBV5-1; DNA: TGCGCCAGCAGCACAGGGAGGCTCCAAGAGACCCAGTACTTC; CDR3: CASSTGRLQETQYF
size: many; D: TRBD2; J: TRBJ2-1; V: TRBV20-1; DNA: TGCAGTGCTAGAATCGCGCGGTGGGAGGGTTACGATGAGCAGTTCTTC; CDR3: CSARIARWEGYDEQFF
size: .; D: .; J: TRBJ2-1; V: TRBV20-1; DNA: TGCAGTGCTAGAAACCACCTCAGGAACAATGAGCAGTTCTTC; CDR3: CSARNHLRNNEQFF
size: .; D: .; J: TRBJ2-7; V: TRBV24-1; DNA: TGTGCCACCAGTTCGAGTCAGGGGCTAGACTACGAGCAGTACTTC; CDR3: CATSSSQGLDYEQYF
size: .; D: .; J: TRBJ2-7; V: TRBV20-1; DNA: TGCAGTGTTACCTCAGGGGGGTTGAGCTCCTACGAGCAGTACTTC; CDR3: CSVTSGGLSSYEQYF
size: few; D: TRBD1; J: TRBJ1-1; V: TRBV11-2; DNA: TGTGCCAGCAGCCCCCTGGACAGGGGGAACACTGAAGCTTTCTTT; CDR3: CASSPLDRGNTEAFF
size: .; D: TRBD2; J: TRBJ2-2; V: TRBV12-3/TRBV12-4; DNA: TGTGCCAGCAGAGGACTAGCGGGAGAAACCGGGGAGCTGTTTTTT; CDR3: CASRGLAGETGELFF
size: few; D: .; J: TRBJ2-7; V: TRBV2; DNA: TGTGCCAGCTCAAAGGACGGCGGCTCCTACGAGCAGTACTTC; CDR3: CASSKDGGSYEQYF
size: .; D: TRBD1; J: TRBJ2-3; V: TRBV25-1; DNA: TGTGCCAGCAGTAACTCCGCAGGGGGCAAGAGTGCAGATACGCAGTATTTT; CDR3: CASSNSAGGKSADTQYF
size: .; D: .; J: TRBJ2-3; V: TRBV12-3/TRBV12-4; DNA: TGTGCCAGCAGTTTTTTCCTCGGACGAGATACGCAGTATTTT; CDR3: CASSFFLGRDTQYF
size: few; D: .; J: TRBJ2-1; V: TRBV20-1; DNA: TGCAGTGCCAGATTTAGCGGAGTGGGGCTCAATGAGCAGTTCTTC; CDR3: CSARFSGVGLNEQFF
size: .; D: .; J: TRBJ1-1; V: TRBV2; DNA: TGTGCCAGCAGCCCGAAACGTGGTAACACTGAAGCTTCCTTT; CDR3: CASSPKRGNTEASF
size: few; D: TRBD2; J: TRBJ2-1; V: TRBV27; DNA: TGTGCCAGCAGTCCTTATAGCGGGAGGGCCTCGGGTGAGCAGTTCTTC; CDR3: CASSPYSGRASGEQFF
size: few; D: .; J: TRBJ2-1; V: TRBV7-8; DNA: TGTGCCAGCAGCTTATCAGTAACTGTCAATGAGCAGTTCTTC; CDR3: CASSLSVTVNEQFF
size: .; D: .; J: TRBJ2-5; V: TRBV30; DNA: TGTGCCTGGAGTGTTCTTCAGGGGGAGACCCAGTACTTC; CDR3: CAWSVLQGETQYF
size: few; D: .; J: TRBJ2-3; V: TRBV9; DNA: TGTGCCAGCAGCCCCATCGGAGGGCCTAGCACAGATACGCAGTATTTT; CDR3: CASSPIGGPSTDTQYF
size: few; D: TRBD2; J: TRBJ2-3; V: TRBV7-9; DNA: TGTGCCAGCATTGGGAGGGCGACAGATACGCAGTATTTT; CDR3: CASIGRATDTQYF
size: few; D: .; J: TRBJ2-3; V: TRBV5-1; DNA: TGCGCCAGCAGTTCGTTGGGGGCCTTGCAGGGAGCGGCGGATACGCAGTATTTT; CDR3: CASSSLGALQGAADTQYF
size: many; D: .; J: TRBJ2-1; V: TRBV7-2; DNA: TGTGCCAGCAGCTTAGATTTGGGTGGGTTCTTC; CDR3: CASSLDLGGFF
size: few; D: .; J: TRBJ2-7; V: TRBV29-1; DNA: TGCAGCGTTGATCGGGGCGCCCCGAACGAGCAGTACTTC; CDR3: CSVDRGAPNEQYF
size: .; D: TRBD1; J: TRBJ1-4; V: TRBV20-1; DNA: TGCAGTGCTAGAGTCAAATGGGACAGGGTTACTGAAAAACTGTTTTTT; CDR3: CSARVKWDRVTEKLFF
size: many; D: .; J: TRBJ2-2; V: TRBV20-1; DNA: TGCAGTGCTAGAGGAGTTAGCGCCGGGGAGCTGTTTTTT; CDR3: CSARGVSAGELFF
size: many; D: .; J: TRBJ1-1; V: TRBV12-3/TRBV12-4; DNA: TGTGCCAGCAGTTCTACGACTGGAGAAGCTTTCTTT; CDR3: CASSSTTGEAFF
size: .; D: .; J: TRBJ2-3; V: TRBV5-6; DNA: TGTGCCAGCAGCCCCGAAACCAGGGGGGCGCAGTATTTT; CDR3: CASSPETRGAQYF
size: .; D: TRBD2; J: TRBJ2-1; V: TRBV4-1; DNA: TGCGCCAGCAGCCAAGTTGTAGATGCTAGCGGGAGTGAGCAGTTCTTC; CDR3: CASSQVVDASGSEQFF
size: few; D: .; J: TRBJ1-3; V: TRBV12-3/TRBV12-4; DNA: TGTGCCAGCAGTTTAGCAATGGGTTCTGGAAACACCATATATTTT; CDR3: CASSLAMGSGNTIYF
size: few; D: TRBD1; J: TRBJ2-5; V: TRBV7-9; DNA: TGTGCCAGCAGCCTCAGGGGGCTCGGGACCCAGTACTTC; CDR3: CASSLRGLGTQYF
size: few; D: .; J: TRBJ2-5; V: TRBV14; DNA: TGTGCCAGCAGCCACCCCCCGGTGGGCAAGGTGGAGCAAGAGACCCAGTACTTC; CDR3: CASSHPPVGKVEQETQYF
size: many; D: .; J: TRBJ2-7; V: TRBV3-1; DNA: TGTGCCAGCAGCCAAGATCAGTCCAGCGAGCAGTACTTC; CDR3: CASSQDQSSEQYF
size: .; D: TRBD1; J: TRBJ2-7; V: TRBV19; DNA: TGTGCCAGTAGCAATACCGGGACAGGGGTCCACGAGCAGTACTTC; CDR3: CASSNTGTGVHEQYF
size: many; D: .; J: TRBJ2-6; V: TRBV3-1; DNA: TGTGCCAGCAGCCCGACAGGCCCTGGGGCCAACGTCCTGACTTTC; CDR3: CASSPTGPGANVLTF
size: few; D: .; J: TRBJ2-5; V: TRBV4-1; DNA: TGCGCCAGCAGCCAAGGATACAGGGTCCAAGAGACCCAGTACTTC; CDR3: CASSQGYRVQETQYF
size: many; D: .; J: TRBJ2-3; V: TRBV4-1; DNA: TGCGCCAGCAGCCCCCTAATGGGTTGGTTCACAGATACGCAGTATTTT; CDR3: CASSPLMGWFTDTQYF
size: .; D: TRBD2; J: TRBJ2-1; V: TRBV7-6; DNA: TGTGCCAGCAGCCACAGGACTAGCGGGAACGATGAGCAGTTCTTC; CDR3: CASSHRTSGNDEQFF
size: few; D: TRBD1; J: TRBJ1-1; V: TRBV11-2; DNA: TGTGCCAGCAGCCCAGGGACAGGTCTGAAAACTGAAGCTTTCTTT; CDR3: CASSPGTGLKTEAFF
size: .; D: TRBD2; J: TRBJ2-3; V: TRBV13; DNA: TGTGCCAGCAGACGGGGGGGCGAGACAGATACGCAGTATTTT; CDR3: CASRRGGETDTQYF
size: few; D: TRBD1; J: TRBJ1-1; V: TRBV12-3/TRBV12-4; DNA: TGTGCCAGCAGGGGACAGGTGGGCACTGAAGCTTTCTTT; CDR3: CASRGQVGTEAFF
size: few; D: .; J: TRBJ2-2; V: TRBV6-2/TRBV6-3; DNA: TGTGCCAGCAGCACTAGAGGGGCCGGGGAGCTGTTTTTT; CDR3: CASSTRGAGELFF
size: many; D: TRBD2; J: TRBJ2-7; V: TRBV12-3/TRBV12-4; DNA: TGTGCCAGCAGCCCCTCCGGACTAGCGGGACAATTCGCCTACGAGCAGTACTTC; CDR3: CASSPSGLAGQFAYEQYF
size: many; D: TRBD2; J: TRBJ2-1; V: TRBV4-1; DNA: TGCGCCAGCGGAATAGCGGGAGTGGGGAATGAGCAGTTCTTC; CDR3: CASGIAGVGNEQFF
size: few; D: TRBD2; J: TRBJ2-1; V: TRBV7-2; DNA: TGTGCCAGCAGATTCGCGGGAGGGGACAATGAGCAGTTCTTC; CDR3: CASRFAGGDNEQFF
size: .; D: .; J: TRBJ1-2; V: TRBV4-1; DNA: TGCGCCAGCAGCCAAATTAATCAGGGCCAAGAGTGGGGCTACACCTTC; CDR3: CASSQINQGQEWGYTF
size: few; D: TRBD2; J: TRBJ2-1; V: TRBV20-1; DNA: TGCAGTGCCAAGAGGGGACTAGCGGGAGTGGGTGAGCAGTTCTTC; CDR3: CSAKRGLAGVGEQFF
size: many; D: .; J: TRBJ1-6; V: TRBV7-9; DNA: TGTGCCAGCGGAAACCGGGGGAGGAATTCACCCCTCCACTTT; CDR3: CASGNRGRNSPLHF